This paragraph reports one T cell receptor beta chain. This sample was taken from a study of cytomegalovirus exposure and HLA in healthy donors. PCR was performed using 60 Vbeta and 13 Jbeta primers. Assay used: immunoSEQ multiplex PCR; TCRdb lists only in-frame clones, some missing. The data hold 87,000 or so clones, with about 77% observed a single time. CDR3 length equals 15 residues. Trimming removed 5 bases from V and 1 base from J; junction bases left unmatched: 7. Germline CDR1 reads SGHRS; CDR2 reads YFSETQ. The clonotype was recovered from a woman between 40 and 55 years old in good health and CMV-seronegative. The material sequenced was PBMCs. The V call is TRBV5-1, the J call TRBJ2-5; TRBD2 matches at 8 bases. The CDR3: CASRKAGESQETQYF. CDR3 nucleotide sequence: TGCGCCAGCAGGAAAGCGGGGGAAAGCCAAGAGACCCAGTACTTC.